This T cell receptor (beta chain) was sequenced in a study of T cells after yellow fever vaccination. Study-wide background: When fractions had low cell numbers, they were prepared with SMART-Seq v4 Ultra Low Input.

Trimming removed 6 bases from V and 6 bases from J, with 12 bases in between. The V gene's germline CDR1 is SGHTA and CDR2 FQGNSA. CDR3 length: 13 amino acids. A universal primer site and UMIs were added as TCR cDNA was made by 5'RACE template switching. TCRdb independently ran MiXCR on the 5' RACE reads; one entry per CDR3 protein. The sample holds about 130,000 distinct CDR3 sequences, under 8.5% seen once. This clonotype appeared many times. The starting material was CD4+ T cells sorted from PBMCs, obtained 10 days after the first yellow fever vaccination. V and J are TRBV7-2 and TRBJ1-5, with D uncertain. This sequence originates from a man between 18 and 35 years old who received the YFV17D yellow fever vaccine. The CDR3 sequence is CASSFSGLQPQHF. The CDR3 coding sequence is TGTGCCAGCAGTTTTAGCGGACTTCAGCCCCAGCATTTT.